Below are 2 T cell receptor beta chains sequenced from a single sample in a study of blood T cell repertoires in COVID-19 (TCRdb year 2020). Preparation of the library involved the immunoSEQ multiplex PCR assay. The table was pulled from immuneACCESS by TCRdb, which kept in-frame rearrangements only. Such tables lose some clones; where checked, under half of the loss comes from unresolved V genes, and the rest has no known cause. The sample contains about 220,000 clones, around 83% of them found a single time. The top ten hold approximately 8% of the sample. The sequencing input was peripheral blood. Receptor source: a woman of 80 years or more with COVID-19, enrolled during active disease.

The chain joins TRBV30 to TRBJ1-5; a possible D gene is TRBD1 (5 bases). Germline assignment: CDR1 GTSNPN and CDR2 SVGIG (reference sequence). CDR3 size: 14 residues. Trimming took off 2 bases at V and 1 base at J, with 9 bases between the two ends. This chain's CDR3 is CAWSRAGSNQPQHF. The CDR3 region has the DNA TGTGCCTGGAGTCGGGCAGGGAGCAATCAGCCCCAGCATTTT.

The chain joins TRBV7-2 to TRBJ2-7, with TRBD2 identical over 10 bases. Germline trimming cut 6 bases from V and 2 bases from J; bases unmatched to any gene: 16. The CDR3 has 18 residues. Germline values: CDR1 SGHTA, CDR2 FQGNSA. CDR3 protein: CASRRGGVAGGVPYEQYF. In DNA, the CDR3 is TGTGCCAGCAGGAGGGGAGGAGTAGCGGGAGGTGTCCCCTACGAGCAGTACTTC.